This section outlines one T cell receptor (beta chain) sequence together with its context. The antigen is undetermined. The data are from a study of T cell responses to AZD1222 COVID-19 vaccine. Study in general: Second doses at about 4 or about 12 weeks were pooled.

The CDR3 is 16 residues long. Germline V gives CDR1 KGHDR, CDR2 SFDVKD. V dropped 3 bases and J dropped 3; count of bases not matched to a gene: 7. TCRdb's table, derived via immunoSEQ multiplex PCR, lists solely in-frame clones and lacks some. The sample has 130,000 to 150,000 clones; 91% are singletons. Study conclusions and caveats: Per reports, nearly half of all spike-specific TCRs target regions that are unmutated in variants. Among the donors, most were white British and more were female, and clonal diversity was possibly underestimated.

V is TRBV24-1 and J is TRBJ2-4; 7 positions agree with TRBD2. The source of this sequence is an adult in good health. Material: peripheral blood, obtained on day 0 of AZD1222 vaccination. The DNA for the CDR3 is TGTGCCACCAGTGATCCGCGGGGGAGTGGCAAAAACATTCAGTACTTC. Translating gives CATSDPRGSGKNIQYF.